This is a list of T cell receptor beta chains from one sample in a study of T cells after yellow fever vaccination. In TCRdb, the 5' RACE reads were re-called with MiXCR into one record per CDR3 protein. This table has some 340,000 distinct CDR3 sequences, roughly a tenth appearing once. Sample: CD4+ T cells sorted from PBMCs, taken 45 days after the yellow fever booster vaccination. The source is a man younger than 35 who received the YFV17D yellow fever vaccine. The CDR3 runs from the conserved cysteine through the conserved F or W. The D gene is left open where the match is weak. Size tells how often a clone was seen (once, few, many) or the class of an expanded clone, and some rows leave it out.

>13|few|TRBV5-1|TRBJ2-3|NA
CASTQGTADTQYF
TGCGCCAGCACACAGGGTACCGCAGATACGCAGTATTTT
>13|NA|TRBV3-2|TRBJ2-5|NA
CASSQSNSETQYF
TGTGCCAGCAGCCAATCCAATTCGGAGACCCAGTACTTC
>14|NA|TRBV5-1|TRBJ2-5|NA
CASSLVADQETQYF
TGCGCCAGCAGCTTGGTAGCGGATCAAGAGACCCAGTACTTC
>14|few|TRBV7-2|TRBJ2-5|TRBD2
CASSSRGGKETQYF
TGTGCCAGCAGCTCCCGGGGGGGAAAAGAGACCCAGTACTTC
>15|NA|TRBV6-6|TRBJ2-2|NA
CASSYRAANTGELFF
TGTGCCAGCAGTTACAGGGCAGCGAACACCGGGGAGCTGTTTTTT
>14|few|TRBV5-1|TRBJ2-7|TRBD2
CASSLGLAGGEQYF
TGCGCCAGCAGCTTGGGACTAGCGGGGGGCGAGCAGTACTTC
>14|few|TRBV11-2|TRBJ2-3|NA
CASSYRDIRNTQYF
TGTGCCAGCAGCTACCGGGACATAAGGAATACGCAGTATTTT
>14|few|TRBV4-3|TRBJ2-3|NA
CASSQKQGSDTQYF
TGCGCCAGCAGCCAAAAACAGGGCTCAGATACGCAGTATTTT
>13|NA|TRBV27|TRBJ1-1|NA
CASSSSGRTEAFF
TGTGCCAGCAGTTCAAGTGGGAGAACTGAAGCTTTCTTT
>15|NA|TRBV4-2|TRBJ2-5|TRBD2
CASSQAGGWQETQYF
TGTGCCAGCAGCCAAGCGGGGGGGTGGCAAGAGACCCAGTACTTC
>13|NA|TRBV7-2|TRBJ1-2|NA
CASSFIFNYGYTF
TGTGCCAGCAGCTTTATCTTTAACTATGGCTACACCTTC
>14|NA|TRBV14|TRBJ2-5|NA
CASSLHRTPATQYF
TGTGCCAGCAGCCTCCATAGGACCCCGGCGACCCAGTACTTC
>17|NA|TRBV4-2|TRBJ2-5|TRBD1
CASSQRAGGTIQETQYF
TGTGCCAGCAGCCAAAGGGCAGGGGGCACAATTCAAGAGACCCAGTACTTC
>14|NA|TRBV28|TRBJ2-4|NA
CAARGPQAKNIQYF
TGTGCCGCTCGGGGGCCCCAAGCCAAAAACATTCAGTACTTC
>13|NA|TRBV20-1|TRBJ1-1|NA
CSVDEGVNTEAFF
TGCAGTGTAGATGAGGGAGTGAACACTGAAGCTTTCTTT
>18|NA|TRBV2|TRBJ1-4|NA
CASRDTGDYRPSNEKLFF
TGTGCCAGCAGAGACACCGGCGACTATCGGCCGTCTAATGAAAAACTGTTTTTT
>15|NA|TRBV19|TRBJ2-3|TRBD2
CASSIPAGGTDTQYF
TGTGCCAGTAGTATCCCAGCGGGGGGCACAGATACGCAGTATTTT
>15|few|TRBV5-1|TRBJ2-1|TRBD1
CASSQPGQGTNEQFF
TGCGCCAGCAGCCAGCCGGGACAGGGGACTAATGAGCAGTTCTTC
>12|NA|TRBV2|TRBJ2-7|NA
CASSERQYEQYF
TGTGCCAGCAGTGAACGACAGTACGAGCAGTACTTC
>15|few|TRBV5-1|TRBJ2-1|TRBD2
CASSSPGGGAHEQFF
TGCGCCAGCAGCTCCCCCGGCGGGGGGGCCCATGAGCAGTTCTTC
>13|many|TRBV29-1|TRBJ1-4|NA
CSVGEKPFEKLFF
TGCAGCGTTGGAGAGAAACCCTTTGAAAAACTGTTTTTT
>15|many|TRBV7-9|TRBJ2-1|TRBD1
CASSLGDRAHNEQFF
TGTGCCAGCAGCTTAGGGGACAGGGCCCACAATGAGCAGTTCTTC
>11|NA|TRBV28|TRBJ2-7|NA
CASGQIYEQYF
TGTGCCAGCGGACAGATTTACGAGCAGTACTTC
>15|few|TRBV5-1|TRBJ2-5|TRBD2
CASSSGLAGGKTQYF
TGCGCCAGCAGCTCGGGACTAGCGGGGGGAAAGACCCAGTACTTC
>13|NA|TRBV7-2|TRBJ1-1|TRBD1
CASSLRQGAEAFF
TGTGCCAGCAGCTTAAGACAGGGGGCTGAAGCTTTCTTT
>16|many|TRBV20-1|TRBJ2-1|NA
CSALAVGGRSYNEQFF
TGCAGTGCCTTGGCAGTGGGGGGCAGGTCCTACAATGAGCAGTTCTTC
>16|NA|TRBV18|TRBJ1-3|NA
CASSPLKGSSGNTIYF
TGTGCCAGCTCACCACTTAAAGGGAGCTCTGGAAACACCATATATTTT
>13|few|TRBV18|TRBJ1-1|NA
CASSPLPQAEAFF
TGTGCCAGCTCACCTCTTCCTCAGGCTGAAGCTTTCTTT
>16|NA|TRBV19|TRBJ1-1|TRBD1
CASRFHRDRDWREAFF
TGTGCCAGTAGATTTCACCGGGACAGGGATTGGCGAGAAGCTTTCTTT
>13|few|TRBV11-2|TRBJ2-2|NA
CASSLSGAGELFF
TGTGCCAGCAGCTTATCGGGGGCCGGGGAGCTGTTTTTT
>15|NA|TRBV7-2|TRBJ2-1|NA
CASSPSAGSYNEQFF
TGTGCCAGCAGCCCCTCAGCGGGTTCCTACAATGAGCAGTTCTTC
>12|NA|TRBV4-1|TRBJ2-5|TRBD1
CASGTGTETQYF
TGCGCCAGCGGGACAGGAACAGAGACCCAGTACTTC
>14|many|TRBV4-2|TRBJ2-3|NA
CASSQGLDVDTQYF
TGTGCCAGCAGCCAAGGACTGGATGTCGATACGCAGTATTTT
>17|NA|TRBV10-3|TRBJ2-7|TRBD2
CAISEPTSGGVSYEQYF
TGTGCCATCAGTGAGCCGACTAGCGGGGGGGTCTCCTACGAGCAGTACTTC
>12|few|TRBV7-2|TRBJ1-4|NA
CASSLPYAKLFF
TGTGCCAGCAGCTTACCCTACGCAAAACTGTTTTTT
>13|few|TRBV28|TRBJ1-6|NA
CASSLIRNSPLHF
TGTGCCAGCAGTTTGATCCGGAATTCACCCCTCCACTTT
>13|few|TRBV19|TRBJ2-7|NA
CATKQGMTYEQYF
TGTGCCACCAAACAGGGTATGACCTACGAGCAGTACTTC
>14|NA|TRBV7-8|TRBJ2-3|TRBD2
CASSFSGGKDTLYF
TGTGCCAGCAGCTTCAGCGGGGGGAAGGATACGCTGTATTTT
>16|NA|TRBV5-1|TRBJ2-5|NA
CASRPGRGAIFETQYF
TGCGCCAGCAGGCCCGGACGGGGGGCCATTTTTGAGACCCAGTACTTC
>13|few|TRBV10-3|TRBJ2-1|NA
CAITAGLRNEQFF
TGTGCCATCACGGCAGGGCTCCGAAATGAGCAGTTCTTC
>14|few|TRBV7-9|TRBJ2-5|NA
CASSSLGVYGTQYF
TGTGCCAGCAGCTCCCTAGGGGTCTACGGGACCCAGTACTTC
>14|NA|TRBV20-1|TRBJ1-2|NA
CSAPRGSTPNGYTF
TGCAGTGCTCCCAGGGGCTCCACCCCTAATGGCTACACCTTC
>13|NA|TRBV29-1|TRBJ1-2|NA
CSVWTGLNYGYTF
TGCAGCGTTTGGACCGGACTGAACTATGGCTACACCTTC
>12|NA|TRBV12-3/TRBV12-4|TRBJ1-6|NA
CASRSIDSPLHF
TGTGCCAGCAGATCTATAGATTCACCCCTCCACTTT
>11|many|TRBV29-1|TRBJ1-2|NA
CSVVVNYGYTF
TGCAGCGTTGTTGTCAACTATGGCTACACCTTC
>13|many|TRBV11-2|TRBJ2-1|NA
CASSLGLYNEQFF
TGTGCCAGCAGCTTAGGCTTATACAATGAGCAGTTCTTC
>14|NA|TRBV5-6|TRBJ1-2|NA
CASSGRGDVRGYTF
TGTGCCAGCAGCGGACGGGGGGACGTCAGGGGCTACACCTTC
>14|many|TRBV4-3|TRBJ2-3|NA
CASSLRGGGDTQYF
TGCGCCAGCAGCCTGAGGGGGGGAGGGGATACGCAGTATTTT
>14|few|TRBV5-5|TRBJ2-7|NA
CASSYDRFAYEQYF
TGTGCCAGCAGTTATGACAGGTTTGCCTACGAGCAGTACTTC
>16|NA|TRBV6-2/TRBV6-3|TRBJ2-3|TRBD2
CASSYRTSGATDTQYF
TGTGCCAGCAGTTACCGGACTAGCGGGGCCACAGATACGCAGTATTTT
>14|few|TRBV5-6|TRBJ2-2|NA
CASSDTGMDGELFF
TGTGCCAGCAGCGATACAGGGATGGACGGGGAGCTGTTTTTT
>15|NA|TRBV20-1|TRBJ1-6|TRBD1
CSARDTTGDNSPLHF
TGCAGTGCTAGAGATACGACAGGGGATAATTCACCCCTCCACTTT
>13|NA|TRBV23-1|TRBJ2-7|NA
CASSLSRRYEHYF
TGCGCCAGCAGTCTTTCGCGTCGATACGAGCATTACTTC
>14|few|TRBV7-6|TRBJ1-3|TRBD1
CASRADRDGNTIYF
TGTGCCAGCCGGGCCGACAGGGATGGAAACACCATATATTTT